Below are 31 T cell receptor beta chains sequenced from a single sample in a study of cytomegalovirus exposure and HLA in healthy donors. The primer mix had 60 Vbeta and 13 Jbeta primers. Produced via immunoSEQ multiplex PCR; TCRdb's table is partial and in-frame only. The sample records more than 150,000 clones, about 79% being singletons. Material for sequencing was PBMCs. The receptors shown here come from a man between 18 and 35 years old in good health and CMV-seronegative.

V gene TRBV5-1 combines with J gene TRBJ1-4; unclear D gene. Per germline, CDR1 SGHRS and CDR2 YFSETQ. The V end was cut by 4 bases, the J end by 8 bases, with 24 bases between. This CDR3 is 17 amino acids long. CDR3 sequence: CASSNPQGRPVMEKLFF. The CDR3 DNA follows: TGCGCCAGCAGCAACCCGCAAGGGAGGCCGGTCATGGAAAAACTGTTTTTT. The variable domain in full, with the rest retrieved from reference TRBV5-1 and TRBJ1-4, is KAGVTQTPRYLIKTRGQQVTLSCSPISGHRSVSWYQQTPGQGLQFLFEYFSETQRNKGNFPGRFSGRQFSNSRSEMNVSTLELGDSALYLCASSNPQGRPVMEKLFFGSGTQLSVL.

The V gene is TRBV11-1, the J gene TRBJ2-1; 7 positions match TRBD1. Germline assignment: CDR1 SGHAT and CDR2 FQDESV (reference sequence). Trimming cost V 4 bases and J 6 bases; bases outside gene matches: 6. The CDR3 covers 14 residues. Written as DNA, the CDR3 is TGTGCCAGCAGCTCCTTTGACAGGGCCAATGAGCAGTTCTTC. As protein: CASSSFDRANEQFF.

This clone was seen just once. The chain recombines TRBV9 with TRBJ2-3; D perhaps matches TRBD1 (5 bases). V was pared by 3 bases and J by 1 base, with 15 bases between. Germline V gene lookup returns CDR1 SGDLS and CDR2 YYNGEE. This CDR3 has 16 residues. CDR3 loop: CASSEGRVYGTDTQYF. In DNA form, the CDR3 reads TGTGCCAGCAGCGAGGGGCGTGTCTATGGCACAGATACGCAGTATTTT.

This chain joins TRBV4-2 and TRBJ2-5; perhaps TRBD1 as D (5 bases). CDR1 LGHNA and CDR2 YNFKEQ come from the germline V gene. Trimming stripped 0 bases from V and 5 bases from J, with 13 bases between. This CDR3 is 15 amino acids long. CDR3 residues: CASSQEARQGETQYF. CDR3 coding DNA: TGTGCCAGCAGCCAAGAGGCCCGGCAGGGCGAGACCCAGTACTTC.

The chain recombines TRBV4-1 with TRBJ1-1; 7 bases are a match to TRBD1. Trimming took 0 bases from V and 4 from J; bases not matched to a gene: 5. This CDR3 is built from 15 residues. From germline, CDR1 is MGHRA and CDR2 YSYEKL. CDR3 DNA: TGCGCCAGCAGCCAAGATCCCCCAGGGGGCACTGAAGCTTTCTTT. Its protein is CASSQDPPGGTEAFF.

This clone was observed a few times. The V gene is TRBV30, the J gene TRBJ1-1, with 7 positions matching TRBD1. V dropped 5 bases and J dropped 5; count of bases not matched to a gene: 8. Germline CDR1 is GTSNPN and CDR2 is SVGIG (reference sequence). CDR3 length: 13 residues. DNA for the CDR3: TGTGCCTGGGACAGGGATGTGGGAACTGAAGCTTTCTTT. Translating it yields CAWDRDVGTEAFF.

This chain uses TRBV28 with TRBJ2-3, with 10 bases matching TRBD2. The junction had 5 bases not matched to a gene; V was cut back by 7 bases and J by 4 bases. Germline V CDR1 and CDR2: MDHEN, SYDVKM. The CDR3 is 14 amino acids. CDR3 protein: CASTPSGGPDTQYF. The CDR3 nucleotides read TGTGCCAGCACCCCTAGCGGGGGCCCAGATACGCAGTATTTT.

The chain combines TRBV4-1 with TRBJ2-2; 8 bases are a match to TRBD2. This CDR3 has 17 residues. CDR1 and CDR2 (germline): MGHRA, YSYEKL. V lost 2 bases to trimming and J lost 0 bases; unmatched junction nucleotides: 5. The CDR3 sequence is CASSQPRAGANTGELFF. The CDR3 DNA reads TGCGCCAGCAGCCAACCTCGAGCGGGGGCGAACACCGGGGAGCTGTTTTTT.

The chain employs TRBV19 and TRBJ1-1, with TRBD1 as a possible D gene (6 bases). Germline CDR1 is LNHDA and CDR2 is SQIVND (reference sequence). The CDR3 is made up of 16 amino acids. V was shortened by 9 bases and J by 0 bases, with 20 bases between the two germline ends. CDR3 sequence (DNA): TGTGCCAGCCGAGGGGGAGAAGACGGGGTGAACACTGAAGCTTTCTTT. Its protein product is CASRGGEDGVNTEAFF.

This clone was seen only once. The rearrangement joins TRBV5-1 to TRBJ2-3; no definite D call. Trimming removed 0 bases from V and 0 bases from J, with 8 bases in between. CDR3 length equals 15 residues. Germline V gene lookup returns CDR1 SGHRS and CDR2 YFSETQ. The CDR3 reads CASSLDGTSTDTQYF. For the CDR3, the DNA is TGCGCCAGCAGCTTGGACGGTACTAGCACAGATACGCAGTATTTT.

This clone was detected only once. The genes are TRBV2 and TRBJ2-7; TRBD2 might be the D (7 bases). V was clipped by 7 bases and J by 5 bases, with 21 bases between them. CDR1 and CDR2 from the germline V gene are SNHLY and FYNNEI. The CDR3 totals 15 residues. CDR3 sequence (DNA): TGTGCCAGCATCGAGGGGGGGAGAGGGTCCCACGAGCAGTACTTC. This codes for CASIEGGRGSHEQYF.

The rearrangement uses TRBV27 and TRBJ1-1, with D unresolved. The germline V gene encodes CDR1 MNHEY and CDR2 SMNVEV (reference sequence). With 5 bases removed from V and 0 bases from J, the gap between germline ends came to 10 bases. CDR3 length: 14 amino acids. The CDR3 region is CASSDFAMNTEAFF. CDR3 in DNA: TGTGCCAGCAGTGACTTCGCGATGAACACTGAAGCTTTCTTT.

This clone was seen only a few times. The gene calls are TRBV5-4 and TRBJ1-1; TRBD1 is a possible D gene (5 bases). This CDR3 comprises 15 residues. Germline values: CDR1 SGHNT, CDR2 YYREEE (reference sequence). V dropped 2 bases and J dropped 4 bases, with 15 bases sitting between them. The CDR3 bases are TGTGCCAGCAGCTTTGACAGTTCCTTAAGCACTGAAGCTTTCTTT. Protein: CASSFDSSLSTEAFF.

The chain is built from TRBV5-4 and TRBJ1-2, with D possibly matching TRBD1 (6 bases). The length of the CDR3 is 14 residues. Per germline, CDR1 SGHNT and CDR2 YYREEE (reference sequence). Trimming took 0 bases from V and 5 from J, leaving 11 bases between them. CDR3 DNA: TGTGCCAGCAGCTTGGCGGACAGCCTATATGGCTACACCTTC. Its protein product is CASSLADSLYGYTF. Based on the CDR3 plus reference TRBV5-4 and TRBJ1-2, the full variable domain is ETGVTQSPTHLIKTRGQQVTLRCSSQSGHNTVSWYQQALGQGPQFIFQYYREEENGRGNFPPRFSGLQFPNYSSELNVNALELDDSALYLCASSLADSLYGYTFGSGTRLTVV.

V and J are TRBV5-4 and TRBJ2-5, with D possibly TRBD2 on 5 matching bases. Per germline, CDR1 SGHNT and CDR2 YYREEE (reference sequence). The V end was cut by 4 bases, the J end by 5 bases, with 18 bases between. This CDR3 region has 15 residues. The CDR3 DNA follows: TGTGCCAGCAGCCCCTGGCGCCAGCGGTTGGAGACCCAGTACTTC. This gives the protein CASSPWRQRLETQYF.

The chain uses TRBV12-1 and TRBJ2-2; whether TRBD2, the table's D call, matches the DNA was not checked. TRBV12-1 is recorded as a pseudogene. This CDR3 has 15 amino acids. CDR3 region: CASSPGRPGNGELFF. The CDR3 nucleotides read TGTGCCAGCAGCCCGGGCCGTCCGGGGAACGGGGAGCTGTTTTTT.

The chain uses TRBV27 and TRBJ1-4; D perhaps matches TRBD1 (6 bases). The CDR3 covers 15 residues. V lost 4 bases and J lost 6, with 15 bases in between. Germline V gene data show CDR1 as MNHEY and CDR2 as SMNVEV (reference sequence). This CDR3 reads CASSSRVRGHEKLFF. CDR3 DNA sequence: TGTGCCAGCAGTTCCCGGGTCAGGGGTCATGAAAAACTGTTTTTT.

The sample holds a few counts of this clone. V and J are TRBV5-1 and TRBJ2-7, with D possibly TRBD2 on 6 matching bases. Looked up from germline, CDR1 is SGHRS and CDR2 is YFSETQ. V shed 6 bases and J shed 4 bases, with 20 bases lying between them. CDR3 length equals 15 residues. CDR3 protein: CASTLGTFLGYEQYF. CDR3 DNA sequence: TGCGCCAGCACCCTCGGGACTTTCCTCGGGTACGAGCAGTACTTC.

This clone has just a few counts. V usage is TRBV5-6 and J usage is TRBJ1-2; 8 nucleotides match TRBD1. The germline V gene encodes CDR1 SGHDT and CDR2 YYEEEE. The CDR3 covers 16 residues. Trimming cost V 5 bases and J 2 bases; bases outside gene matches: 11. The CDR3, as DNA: TGTGCCAGCAGACGGTACTTGACAGGGGCAAACTATGGCTACACCTTC. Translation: CASRRYLTGANYGYTF.

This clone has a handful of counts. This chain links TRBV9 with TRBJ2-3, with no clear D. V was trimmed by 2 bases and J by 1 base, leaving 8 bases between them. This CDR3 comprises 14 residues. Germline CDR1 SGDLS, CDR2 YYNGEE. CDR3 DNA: TGTGCCAGCAGCGTCGAAGGAGGCACAGATACGCAGTATTTT. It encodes CASSVEGGTDTQYF. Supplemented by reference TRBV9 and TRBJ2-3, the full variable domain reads DSGVTQTPKHLITATGQRVTLRCSPRSGDLSVYWYQQSLDQGLQFLIQYYNGEERAKGNILERFSAQQFPDLHSELNLSSLELGDSALYFCASSVEGGTDTQYFGPGTRLTVL.

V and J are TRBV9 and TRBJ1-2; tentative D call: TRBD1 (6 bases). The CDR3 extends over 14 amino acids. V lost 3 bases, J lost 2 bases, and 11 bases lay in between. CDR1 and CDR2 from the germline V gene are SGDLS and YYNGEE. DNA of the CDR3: TGTGCCAGCAGCGCCCAGGGGTTCAACTATGGCTACACCTTC. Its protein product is CASSAQGFNYGYTF.

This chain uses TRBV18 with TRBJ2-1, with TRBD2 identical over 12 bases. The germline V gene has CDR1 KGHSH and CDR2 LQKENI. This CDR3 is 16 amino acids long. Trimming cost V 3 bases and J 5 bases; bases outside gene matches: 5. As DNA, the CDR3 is TGTGCCAGCTCACCCACTAGCGGGAGGAACCACAATGAGCAGTTCTTC. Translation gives CASSPTSGRNHNEQFF.

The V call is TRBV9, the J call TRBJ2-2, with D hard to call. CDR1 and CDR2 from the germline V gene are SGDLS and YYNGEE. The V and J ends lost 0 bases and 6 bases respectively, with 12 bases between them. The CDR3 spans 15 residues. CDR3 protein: CASSVVSTSSGELFF. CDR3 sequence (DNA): TGTGCCAGCAGCGTAGTTAGCACGTCCTCCGGGGAGCTGTTTTTT.

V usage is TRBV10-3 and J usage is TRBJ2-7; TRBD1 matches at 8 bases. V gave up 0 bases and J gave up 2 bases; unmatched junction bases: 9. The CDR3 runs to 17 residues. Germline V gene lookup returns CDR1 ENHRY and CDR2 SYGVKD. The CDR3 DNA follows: TGTGCCATCAGTGAGTCCCCCCAGGGGGCCATTACCTACGAGCAGTACTTC. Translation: CAISESPQGAITYEQYF.

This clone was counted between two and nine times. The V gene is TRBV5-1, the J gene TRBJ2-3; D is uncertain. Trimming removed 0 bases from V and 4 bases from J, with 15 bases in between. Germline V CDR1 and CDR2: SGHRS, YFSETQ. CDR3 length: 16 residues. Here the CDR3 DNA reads TGCGCCAGCAGCTTGGAGATTGCGGTTCGGGCAGATACGCAGTATTTT. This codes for CASSLEIAVRADTQYF.

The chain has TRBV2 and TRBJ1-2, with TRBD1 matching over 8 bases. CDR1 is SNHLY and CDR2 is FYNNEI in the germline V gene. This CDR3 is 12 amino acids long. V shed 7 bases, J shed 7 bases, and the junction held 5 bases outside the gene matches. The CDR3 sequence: CASNRGKGGYTF. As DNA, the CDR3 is TGTGCCAGCAACAGGGGGAAAGGTGGCTACACCTTC.

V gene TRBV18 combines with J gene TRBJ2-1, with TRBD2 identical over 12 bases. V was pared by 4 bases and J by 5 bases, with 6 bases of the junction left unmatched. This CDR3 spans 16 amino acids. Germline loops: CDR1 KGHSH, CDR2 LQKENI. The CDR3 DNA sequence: TGTGCCAGCTCACTTACGACTAGCGGGGGTCACAATGAGCAGTTCTTC. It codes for CASSLTTSGGHNEQFF.

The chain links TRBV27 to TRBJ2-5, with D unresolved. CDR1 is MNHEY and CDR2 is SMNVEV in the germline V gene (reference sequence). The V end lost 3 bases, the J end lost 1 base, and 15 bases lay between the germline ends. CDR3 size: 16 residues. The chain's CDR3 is CASSFSTRALQETQYF. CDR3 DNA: TGTGCCAGCAGTTTCTCAACCCGCGCCCTCCAAGAGACCCAGTACTTC.

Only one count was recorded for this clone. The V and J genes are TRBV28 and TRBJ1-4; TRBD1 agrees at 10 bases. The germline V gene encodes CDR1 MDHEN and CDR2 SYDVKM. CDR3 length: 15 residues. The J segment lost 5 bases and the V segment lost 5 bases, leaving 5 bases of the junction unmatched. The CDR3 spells CASSLMTGGNEKLFF. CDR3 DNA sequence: TGTGCCAGCAGTCTGATGACAGGGGGCAATGAAAAACTGTTTTTT.

This CDR3 reads CASSEGTGGLQETQYF. CDR3 in DNA: TGTGCCAGCAGTGAGGGGACTGGGGGTCTCCAAGAGACCCAGTACTTC. The rearrangement uses TRBV2 and TRBJ2-5; D might be TRBD2 (6 bases). Germline loops: CDR1 SNHLY, CDR2 FYNNEI. V lost 3 bases and J lost 1, with 15 bases in between. This CDR3 has 16 amino acids.

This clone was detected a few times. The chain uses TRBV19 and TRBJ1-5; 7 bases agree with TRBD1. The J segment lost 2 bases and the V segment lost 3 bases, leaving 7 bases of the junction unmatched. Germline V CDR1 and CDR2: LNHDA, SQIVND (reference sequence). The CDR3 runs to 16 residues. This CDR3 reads CASSMMGQRGNQPQHF. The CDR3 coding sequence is TGTGCCAGTAGTATGATGGGACAGAGAGGCAATCAGCCCCAGCATTTT.